This T cell receptor (beta chain) comes out of a study of blood T cells in healthy people across ages. The CDR3 consists of 14 residues. Germline lookup yields CDR1 DFQATT and CDR2 SNEGSKA (reference sequence). Trimming cost V 5 bases and J 7 bases, with 20 bases left between them. A sample-barcoded 5' primer and a J-beta primer mix were used in a second PCR of about 6 to 12 cycles. Every cDNA molecule carried a tag from a template-switch adaptor bearing 12 random nucleotides. CDR3-containing paired-end reads numbered at least 2.5 million in each sample. MiXCR, applied by TCRdb to the 5' RACE reads, yields one record per CDR3 protein. The data hold 500,000 to 600,000 distinct CDR3 sequences, with roughly 29% observed a single time. Peripheral blood samples of 9 to 10 milliliters were drawn from each donor. Remarks on this clonotype: The antigen is not known.

Findings and caveats of the study: A greater number of naive CD4+ cells and higher diversity distinguished long-lived donors from aged donors.

Sequencing input: blood. The TCR sequence derives from a woman aged 65 to 85 in good health. The rearrangement uses TRBV20-1 and TRBJ2-5, with TRBD2 as a possible D gene (6 bases). The CDR3 spells CSAETRATGGTQYF. The CDR3 DNA follows: TGCAGTGCTGAGACTCGGGCTACCGGGGGGACCCAGTACTTC.